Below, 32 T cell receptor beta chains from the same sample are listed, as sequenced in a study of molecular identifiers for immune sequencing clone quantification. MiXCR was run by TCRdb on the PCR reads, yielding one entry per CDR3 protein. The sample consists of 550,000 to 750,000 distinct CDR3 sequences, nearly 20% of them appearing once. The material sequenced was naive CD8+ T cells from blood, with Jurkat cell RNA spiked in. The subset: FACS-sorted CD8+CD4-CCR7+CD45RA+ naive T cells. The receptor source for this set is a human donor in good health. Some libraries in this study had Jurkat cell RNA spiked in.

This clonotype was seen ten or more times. The CDR3 here is CASSLGTTGVFSNQPQHF. As DNA, the CDR3 is TGTGCCAGCAGCTTAGGAACCACAGGGGTATTTAGCAATCAGCCCCAGCATTTT. The V and J genes are TRBV7-9 and TRBJ1-5; TRBD1 aligns across 7 bases. Germline V gives CDR1 SEHNR, CDR2 FQNEAQ (reference sequence). The V gene end was trimmed by 1 base and the J gene end by 0 bases; junction bases not matched to a gene: 9. The CDR3 sequence is 18 residues long.

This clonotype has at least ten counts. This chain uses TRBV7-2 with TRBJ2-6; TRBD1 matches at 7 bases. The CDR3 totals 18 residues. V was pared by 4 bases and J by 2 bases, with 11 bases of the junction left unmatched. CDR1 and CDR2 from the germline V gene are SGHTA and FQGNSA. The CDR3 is CASSYVQGYPPGANVLTF. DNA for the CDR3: TGTGCCAGCAGCTACGTACAGGGGTATCCCCCTGGGGCCAACGTCCTGACTTTC.

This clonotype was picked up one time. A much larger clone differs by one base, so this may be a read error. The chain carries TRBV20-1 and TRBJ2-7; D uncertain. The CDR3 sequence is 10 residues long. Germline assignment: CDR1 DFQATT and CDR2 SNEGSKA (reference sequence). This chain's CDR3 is CSASSYERYF. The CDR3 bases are TGCAGTGCTAGCTCCTACGAGCGGTACTTC.

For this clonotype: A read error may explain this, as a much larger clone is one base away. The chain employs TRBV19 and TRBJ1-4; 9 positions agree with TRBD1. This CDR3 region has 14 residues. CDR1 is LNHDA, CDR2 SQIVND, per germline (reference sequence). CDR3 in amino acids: CASRRQGVNEILFF. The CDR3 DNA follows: TGTGCCAGTAGAAGACAGGGGGTTAATGAAATACTGTTTTTT.

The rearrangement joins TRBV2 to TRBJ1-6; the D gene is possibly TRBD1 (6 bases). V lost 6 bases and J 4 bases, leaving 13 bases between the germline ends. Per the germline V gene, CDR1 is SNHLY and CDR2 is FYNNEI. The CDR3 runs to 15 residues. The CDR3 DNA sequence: TGTGCCAGCAGAGCCCGGACAGTTTATAATTCACCCCTCCACTTT. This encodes CASRARTVYNSPLHF.

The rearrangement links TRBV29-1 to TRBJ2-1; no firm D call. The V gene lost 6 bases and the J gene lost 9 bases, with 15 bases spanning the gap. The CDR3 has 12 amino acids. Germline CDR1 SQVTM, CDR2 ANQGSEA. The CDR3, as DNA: TGCAGCGTCTCTGCTTCGAGTGGTGAGCAGTTCTTC. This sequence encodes CSVSASSGEQFF.

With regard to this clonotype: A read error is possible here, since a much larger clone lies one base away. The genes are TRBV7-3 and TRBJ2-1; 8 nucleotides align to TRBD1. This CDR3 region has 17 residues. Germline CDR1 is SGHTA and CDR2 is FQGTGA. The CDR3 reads CASSLYLNSQGGNGQFF. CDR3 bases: TGTGCCAGCAGCTTATACCTTAATTCACAGGGGGGCAATGGGCAGTTCTTC.

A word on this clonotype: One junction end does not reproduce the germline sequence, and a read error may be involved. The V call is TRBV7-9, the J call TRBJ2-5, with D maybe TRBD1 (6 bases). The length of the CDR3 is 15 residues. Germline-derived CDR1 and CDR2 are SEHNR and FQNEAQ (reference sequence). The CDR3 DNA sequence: TGTACCAGCGGTTATTTCGGGACATTAGAAGAGACCCAGTACTTC. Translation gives CTSGYFGTLEETQYF.

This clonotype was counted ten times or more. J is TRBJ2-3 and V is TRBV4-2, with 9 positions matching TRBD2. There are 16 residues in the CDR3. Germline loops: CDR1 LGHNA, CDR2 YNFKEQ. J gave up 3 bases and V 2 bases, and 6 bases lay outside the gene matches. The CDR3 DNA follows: TGTGCCAGCAGCCAACAGGCGGGGGGGAGTACAGATACGCAGTATTTT. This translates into CASSQQAGGSTDTQYF.

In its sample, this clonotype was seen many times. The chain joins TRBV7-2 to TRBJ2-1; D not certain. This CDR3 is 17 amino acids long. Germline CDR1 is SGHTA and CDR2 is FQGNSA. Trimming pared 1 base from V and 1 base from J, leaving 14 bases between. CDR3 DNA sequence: TGTGCCAGCAGCTTAGTGGTAGGGCAGGCATCCTACAATGAGCAGTTCTTC. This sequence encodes CASSLVVGQASYNEQFF.

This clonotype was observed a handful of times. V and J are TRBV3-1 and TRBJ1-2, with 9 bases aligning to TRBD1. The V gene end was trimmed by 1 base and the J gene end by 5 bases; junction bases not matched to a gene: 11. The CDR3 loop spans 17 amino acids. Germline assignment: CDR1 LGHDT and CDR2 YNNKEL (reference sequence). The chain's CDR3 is CASSQGSGTGNWYGYTF. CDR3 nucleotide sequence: TGTGCCAGCAGCCAAGGATCCGGGACAGGGAATTGGTATGGCTACACCTTC.

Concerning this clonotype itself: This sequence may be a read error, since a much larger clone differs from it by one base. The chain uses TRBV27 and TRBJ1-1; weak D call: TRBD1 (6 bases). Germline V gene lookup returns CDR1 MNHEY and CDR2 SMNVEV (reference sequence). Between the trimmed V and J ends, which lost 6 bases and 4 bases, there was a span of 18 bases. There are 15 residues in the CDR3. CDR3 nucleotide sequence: TGTGCCAGCAGCGATACAGGGCACATGAGCACTGAAGCTTTCTTT. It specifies CASSDTGHMSTEAFF.

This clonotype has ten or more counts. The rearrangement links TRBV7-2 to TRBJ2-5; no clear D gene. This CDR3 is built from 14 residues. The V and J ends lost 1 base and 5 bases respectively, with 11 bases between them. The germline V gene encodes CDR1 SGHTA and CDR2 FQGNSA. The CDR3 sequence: CASSLVGLDETQYF. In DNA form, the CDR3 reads TGTGCCAGCAGCTTAGTAGGGCTAGATGAGACCCAGTACTTC. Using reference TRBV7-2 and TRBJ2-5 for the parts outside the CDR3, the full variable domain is GAGVSQSPSNKVTEKGKDVELRCDPISGHTALYWYRQSLGQGLEFLIYFQGNSAPDKSGLPSDRFSAERTGGSVSTLTIQRTQQEDSAVYLCASSLVGLDETQYFGPGTRLLVL.

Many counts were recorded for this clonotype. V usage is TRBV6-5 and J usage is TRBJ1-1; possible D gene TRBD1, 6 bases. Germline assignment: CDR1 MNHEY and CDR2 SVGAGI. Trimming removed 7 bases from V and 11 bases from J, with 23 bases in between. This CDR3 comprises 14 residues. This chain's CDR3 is CASTTDRSLRTAFF. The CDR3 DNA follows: TGTGCCAGCACTACCGACAGGTCCTTGAGGACCGCTTTCTTT.

DNA of the CDR3: TGCGCCAGCAGCCAAGTTCCGGGGAACCAAGAGACCCAGTACTTC. Translation: CASSQVPGNQETQYF. The chain is built from TRBV4-1 and TRBJ2-5, with D possibly matching TRBD2 (5 bases). Germline loops: CDR1 MGHRA, CDR2 YSYEKL. The CDR3 sequence is 15 residues long. Trimming pared 1 base from V and 0 bases from J, leaving 9 bases between.

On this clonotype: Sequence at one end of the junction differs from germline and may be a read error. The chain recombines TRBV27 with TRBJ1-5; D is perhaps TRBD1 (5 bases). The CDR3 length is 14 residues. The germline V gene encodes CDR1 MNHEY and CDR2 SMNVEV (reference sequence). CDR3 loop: CASCLWPGGQPQHF. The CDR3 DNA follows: TGTGCCAGCTGTTTATGGCCCGGGGGTCAGCCCCAGCATTTT.

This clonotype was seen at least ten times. The CDR3 loop reads CASRSPFGAGEETQYF. The DNA of the CDR3 is TGTGCCAGCAGATCTCCGTTTGGAGCGGGAGAAGAGACCCAGTACTTC. This chain joins TRBV5-6 and TRBJ2-5, with 8 bases identical to TRBD2. The CDR3 is made up of 16 amino acids. The germline CDR1 and CDR2 sequences are SGHDT and YYEEEE. V trimming: 5 bases; J trimming: 3 bases; junction bases outside the gene matches: 12.

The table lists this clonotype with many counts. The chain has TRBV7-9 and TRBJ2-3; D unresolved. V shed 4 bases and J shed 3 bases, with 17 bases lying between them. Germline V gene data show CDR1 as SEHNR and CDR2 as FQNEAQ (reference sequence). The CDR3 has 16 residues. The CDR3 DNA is TGTGCCAGCAGCTCCCTCCAGACTCCAGAGACAGATACGCAGTATTTT. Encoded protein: CASSSLQTPETDTQYF.

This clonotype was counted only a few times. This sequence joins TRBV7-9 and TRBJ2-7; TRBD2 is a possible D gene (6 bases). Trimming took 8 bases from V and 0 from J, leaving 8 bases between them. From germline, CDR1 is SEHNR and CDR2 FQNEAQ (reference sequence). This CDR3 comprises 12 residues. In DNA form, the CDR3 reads TGTGCCAGCGGGACTTTCTCCTACGAGCAGTACTTC. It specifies CASGTFSYEQYF.

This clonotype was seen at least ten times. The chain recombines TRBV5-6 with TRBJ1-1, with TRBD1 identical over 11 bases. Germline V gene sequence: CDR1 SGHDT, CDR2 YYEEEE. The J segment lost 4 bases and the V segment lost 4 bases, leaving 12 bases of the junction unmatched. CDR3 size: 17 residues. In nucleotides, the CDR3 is TGTGCCAGCAGCCCCGGAGGGACAGGGGGTTTTGGCACTGAAGCTTTCTTT. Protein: CASSPGGTGGFGTEAFF.

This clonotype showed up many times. CDR3 nucleotides: TGTGCCAGCAGCTTCTGGGTAGGGAAGTCAGATACGCAGTATTTT. This codes for CASSFWVGKSDTQYF. The V gene is TRBV13, the J gene TRBJ2-3; no clear D. The CDR3 sequence is 15 residues long. Germline V CDR1 and CDR2: PRHDT, FYEKMQ (reference sequence). V was clipped by 3 bases and J by 4 bases, with 14 bases between them.

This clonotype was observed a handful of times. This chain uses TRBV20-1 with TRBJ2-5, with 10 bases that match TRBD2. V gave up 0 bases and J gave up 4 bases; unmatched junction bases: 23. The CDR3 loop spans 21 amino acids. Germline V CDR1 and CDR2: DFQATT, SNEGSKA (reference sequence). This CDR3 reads CSARDWAGGTRAGGPGETQYF. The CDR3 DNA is TGCAGTGCTAGAGATTGGGCAGGAGGGACTAGAGCGGGAGGGCCGGGAGAGACCCAGTACTTC.

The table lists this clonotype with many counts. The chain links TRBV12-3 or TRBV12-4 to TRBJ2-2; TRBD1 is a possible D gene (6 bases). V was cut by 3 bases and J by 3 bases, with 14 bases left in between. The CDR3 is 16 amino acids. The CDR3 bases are TGTGCCAGCAGTTTCGAGGACAGACTTCACACCGGGGAGCTGTTTTTT. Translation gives CASSFEDRLHTGELFF.

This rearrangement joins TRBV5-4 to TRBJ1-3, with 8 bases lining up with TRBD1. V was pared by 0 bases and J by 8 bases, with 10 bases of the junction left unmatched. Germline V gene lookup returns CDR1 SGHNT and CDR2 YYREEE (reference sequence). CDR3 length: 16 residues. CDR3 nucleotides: TGTGCCAGCAGCTTGGGAAGGACAGGGTATTTGGACACCATATATTTT. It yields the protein CASSLGRTGYLDTIYF. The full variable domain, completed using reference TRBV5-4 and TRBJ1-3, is ETGVTQSPTHLIKTRGQQVTLRCSSQSGHNTVSWYQQALGQGPQFIFQYYREEENGRGNFPPRFSGLQFPNYSSELNVNALELDDSALYLCASSLGRTGYLDTIYFGEGSWLTVV.

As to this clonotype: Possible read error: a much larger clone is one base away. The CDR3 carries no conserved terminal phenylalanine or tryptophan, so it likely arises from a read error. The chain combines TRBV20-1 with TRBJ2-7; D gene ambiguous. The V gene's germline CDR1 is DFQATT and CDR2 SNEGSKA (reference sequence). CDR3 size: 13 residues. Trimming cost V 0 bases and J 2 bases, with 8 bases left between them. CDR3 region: CSAREHGTYEQYL. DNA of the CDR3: TGCAGTGCTAGAGAGCACGGAACCTACGAGCAGTACCTC.

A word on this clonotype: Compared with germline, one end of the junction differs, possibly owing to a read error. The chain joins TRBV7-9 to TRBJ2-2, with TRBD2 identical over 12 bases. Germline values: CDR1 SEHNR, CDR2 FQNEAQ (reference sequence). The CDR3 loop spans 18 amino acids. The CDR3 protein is CASSATSGRHANAGELFF. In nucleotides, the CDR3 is TGTGCCAGCAGCGCAACTAGCGGGAGGCACGCGAACGCCGGGGAGCTGTTTTTT.

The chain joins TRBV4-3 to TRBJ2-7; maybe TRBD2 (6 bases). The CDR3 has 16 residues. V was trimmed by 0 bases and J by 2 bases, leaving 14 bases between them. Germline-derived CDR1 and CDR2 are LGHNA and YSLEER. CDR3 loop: CASSQDKGPGAYEQYF. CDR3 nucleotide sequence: TGCGCCAGCAGCCAAGATAAGGGCCCGGGGGCCTACGAGCAGTACTTC.

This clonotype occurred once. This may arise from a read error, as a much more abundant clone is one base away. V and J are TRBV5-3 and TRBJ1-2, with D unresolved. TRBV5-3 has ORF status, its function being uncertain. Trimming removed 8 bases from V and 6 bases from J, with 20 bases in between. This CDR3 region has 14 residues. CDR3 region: CASSPRAGLDGYTF. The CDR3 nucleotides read TGTGCCAGCAGCCCCCGGGCTGGACTGGATGGCTACACCTTC.

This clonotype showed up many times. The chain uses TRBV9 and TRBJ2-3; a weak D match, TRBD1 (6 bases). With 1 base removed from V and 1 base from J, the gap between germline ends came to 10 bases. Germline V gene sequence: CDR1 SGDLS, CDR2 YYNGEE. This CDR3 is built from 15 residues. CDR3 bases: TGTGCCAGCAGCGTATGGGACACGCGCACAGATACGCAGTATTTT. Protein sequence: CASSVWDTRTDTQYF.

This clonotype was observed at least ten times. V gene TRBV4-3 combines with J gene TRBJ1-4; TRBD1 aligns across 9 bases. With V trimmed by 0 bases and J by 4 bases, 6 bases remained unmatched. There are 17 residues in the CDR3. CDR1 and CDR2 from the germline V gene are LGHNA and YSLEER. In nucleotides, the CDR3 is TGCGCCAGCAGCCAAGATGCCCTGACAGGGGGTAATGAAAAACTGTTTTTT. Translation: CASSQDALTGGNEKLFF.

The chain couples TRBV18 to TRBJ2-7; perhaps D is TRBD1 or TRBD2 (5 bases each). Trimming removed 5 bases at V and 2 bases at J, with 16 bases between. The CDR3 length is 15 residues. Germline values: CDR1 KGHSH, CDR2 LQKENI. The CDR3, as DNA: TGTGCCAGCTCAGATCCGGGACGAGGACCCTACGAGCAGTACTTC. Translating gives CASSDPGRGPYEQYF. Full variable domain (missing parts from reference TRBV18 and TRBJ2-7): NAGVMQNPRHLVRRRGQEARLRCSPMKGHSHVYWYRQLPEEGLKFMVYLQKENIIDESGMPKERFSAEFPKEGPSILRIQQVVRGDSAAYFCASSDPGRGPYEQYFGPGTRLTVT.

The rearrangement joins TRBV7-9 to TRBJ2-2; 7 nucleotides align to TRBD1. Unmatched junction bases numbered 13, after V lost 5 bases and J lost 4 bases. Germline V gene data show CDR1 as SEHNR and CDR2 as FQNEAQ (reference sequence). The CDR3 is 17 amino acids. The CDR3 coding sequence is TGTGCCAGCAGCCTCGGACAGGTTGACCAACGCACCGGGGAGCTGTTTTTT. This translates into CASSLGQVDQRTGELFF.